This T cell receptor (beta chain) was identified in a study of blood T cells in healthy people across ages. A remark on this clonotype: Its antigen is still unknown.

Findings and limits, study-wide: Both naive CD4+ cell counts and diversity were greater in long-lived donors than in aged donors. PBMC samples, being unsorted, prevented any conclusive comparison of naive and antigen-experienced cells.

Germline CDR1 and CDR2: ENHRY and SYGVKD. CDR3 length: 14 amino acids. The V gene lost 6 bases and the J gene lost 1 base, with 12 bases spanning the gap. Then a second PCR, running roughly 7 to 11 cycles, was carried out with a sample-barcoded 5' primer and a J-beta primer mix. TCRdb called the 5' RACE reads again in MiXCR, with one record for every CDR3 protein. This table has 780,000 or so distinct CDR3 sequences, roughly 56% appearing once. The rearrangement uses TRBV10-3 and TRBJ1-1, with unresolved D. The source material was blood. The TCR originated in a man aged 40-49 years in good health. For the CDR3, the DNA is TGTGCCATCAGATCCCTTGGGGAGAACACTGAAGCTTTCTTT. Its protein product is CAIRSLGENTEAFF.